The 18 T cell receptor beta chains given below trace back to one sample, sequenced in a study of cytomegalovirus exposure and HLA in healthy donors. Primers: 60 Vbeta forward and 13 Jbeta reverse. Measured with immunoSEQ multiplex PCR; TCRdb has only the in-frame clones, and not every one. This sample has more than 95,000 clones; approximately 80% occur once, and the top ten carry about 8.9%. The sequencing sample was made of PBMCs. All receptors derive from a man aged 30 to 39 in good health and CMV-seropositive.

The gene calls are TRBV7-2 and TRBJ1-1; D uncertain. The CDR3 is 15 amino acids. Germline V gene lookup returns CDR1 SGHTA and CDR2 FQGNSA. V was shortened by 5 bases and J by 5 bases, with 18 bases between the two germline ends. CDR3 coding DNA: TGTGCCAGCAGCGCCGTGCCAGCCCCGAGGACTGAAGCTTTCTTT. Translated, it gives CASSAVPAPRTEAFF.

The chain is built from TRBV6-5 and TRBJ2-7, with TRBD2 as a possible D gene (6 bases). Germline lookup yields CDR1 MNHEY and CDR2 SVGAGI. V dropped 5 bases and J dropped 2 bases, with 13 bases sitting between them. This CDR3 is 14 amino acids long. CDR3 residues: CASSPRGGTYEQYF. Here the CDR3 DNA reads TGTGCCAGCAGTCCCCGTGGAGGGACCTACGAGCAGTACTTC.

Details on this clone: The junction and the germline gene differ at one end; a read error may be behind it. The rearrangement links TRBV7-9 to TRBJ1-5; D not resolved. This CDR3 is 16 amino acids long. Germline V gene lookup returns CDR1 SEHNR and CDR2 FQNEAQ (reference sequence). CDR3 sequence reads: CSSSPTYAIGNQPQHF. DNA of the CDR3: TGTTCCAGCAGCCCAACCTACGCGATTGGCAATCAGCCCCAGCATTTT.

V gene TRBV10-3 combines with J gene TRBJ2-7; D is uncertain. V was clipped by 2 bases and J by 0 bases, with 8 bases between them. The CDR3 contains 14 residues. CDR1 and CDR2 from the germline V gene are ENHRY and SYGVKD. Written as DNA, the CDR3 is TGTGCCATCAGTGAGCATACAGTCTCCTACGAGCAGTACTTC. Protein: CAISEHTVSYEQYF.

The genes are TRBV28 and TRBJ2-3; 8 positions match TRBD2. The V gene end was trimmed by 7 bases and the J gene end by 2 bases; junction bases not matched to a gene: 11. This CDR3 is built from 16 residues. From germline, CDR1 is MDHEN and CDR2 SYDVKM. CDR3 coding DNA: TGTGCCAGCATAGGTTTCAGCGGGGGATCCACAGATACGCAGTATTTT. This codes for CASIGFSGGSTDTQYF.

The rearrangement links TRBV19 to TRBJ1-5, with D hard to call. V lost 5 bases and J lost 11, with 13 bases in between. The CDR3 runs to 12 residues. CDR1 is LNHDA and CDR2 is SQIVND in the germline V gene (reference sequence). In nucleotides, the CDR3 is TGTGCCAGTAGTGACTGGAATCGGGCCCAGCATTTT. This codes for CASSDWNRAQHF.

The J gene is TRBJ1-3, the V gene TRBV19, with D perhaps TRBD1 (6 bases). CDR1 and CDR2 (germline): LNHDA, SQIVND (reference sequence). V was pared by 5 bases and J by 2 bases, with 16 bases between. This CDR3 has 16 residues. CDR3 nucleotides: TGTGCCAGTAGTTCGTCGAGAGGGACAACTGGAAACACCATATATTTT. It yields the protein CASSSSRGTTGNTIYF.

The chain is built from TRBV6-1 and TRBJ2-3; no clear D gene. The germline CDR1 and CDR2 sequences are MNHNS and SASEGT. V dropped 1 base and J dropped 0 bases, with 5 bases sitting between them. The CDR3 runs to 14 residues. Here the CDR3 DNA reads TGTGCCAGCAGTGAAGTGTATAGCACAGATACGCAGTATTTT. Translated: CASSEVYSTDTQYF.

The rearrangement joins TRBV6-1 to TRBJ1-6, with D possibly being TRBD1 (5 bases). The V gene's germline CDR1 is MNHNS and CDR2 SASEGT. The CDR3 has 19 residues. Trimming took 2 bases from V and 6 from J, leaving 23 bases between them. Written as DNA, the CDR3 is TGTGCCAGCAGTGAATTTGGGGGGGACGGGGAGAATCCTAATTCACCCCTCCACTTT. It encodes CASSEFGGDGENPNSPLHF.

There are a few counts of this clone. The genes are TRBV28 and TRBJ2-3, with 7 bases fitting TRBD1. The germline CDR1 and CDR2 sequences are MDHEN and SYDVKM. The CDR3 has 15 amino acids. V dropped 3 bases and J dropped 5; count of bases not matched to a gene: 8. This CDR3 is CASSFTYSGGDTQYF. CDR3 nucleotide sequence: TGTGCCAGCAGTTTCACTTACTCAGGGGGAGATACGCAGTATTTT.

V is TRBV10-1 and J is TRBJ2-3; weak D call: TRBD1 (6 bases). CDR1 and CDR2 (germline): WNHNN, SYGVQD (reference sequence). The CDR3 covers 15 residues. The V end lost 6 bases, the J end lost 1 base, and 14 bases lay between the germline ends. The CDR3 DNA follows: TGCGCCAGCAGAGACGGGACATCTCGCACAGATACGCAGTATTTT. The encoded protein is CASRDGTSRTDTQYF.

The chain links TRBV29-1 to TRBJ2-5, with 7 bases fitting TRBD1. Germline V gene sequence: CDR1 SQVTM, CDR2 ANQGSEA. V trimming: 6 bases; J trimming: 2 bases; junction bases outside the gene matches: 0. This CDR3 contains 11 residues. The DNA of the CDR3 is TGCAGCGTCAGGGGGCAAGAGACCCAGTACTTC. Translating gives CSVRGQETQYF.

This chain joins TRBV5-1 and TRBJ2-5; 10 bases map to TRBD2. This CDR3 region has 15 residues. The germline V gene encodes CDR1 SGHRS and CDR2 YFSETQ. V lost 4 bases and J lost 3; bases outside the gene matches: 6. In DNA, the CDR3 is TGCGCCAGCAGCGCGGGACTAGCGTTAGAAGAGACCCAGTACTTC. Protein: CASSAGLALEETQYF.

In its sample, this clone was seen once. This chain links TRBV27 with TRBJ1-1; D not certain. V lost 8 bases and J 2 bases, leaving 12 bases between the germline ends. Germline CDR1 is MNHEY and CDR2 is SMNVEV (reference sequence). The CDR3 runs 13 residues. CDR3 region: CASSSHPNTEAFF. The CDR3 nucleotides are TGTGCCAGCTCGAGCCACCCTAACACTGAAGCTTTCTTT.

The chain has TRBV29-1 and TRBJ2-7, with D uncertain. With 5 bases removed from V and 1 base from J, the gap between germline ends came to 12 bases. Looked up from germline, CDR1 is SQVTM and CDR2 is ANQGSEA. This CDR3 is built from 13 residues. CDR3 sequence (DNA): TGCAGCGTTAGAGACATTGAATCCTACGAGCAGTACTTC. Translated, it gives CSVRDIESYEQYF.

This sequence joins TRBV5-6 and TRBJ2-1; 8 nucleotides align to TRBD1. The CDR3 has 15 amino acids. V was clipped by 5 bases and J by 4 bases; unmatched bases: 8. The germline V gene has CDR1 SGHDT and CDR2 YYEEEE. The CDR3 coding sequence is TGTGCCAGCAGAACCCCAGGGGGCTTTTACAATGAGCAGTTCTTC. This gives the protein CASRTPGGFYNEQFF.

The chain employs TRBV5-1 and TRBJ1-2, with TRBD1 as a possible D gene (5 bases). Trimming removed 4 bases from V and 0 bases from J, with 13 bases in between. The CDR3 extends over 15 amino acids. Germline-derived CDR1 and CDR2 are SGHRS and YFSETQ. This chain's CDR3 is CASSPGGGPNYGYTF. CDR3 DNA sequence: TGCGCCAGCAGCCCGGGGGGGGGACCTAACTATGGCTACACCTTC.

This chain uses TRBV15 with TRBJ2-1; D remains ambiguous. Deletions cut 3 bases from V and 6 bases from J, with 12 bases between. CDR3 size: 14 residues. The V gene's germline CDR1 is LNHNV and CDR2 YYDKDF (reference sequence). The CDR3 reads CATSSPLVGNEQFF. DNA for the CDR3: TGTGCCACCAGCAGTCCCCTAGTCGGCAATGAGCAGTTCTTC. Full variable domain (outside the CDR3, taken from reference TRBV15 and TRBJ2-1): DAMVIQNPRYQVTQFGKPVTLSCSQTLNHNVMYWYQQKSSQAPKLLFHYYDKDFNNEADTPDNFQSRRPNTSFCFLDIRSPGLGDTAMYLCATSSPLVGNEQFFGPGTRLTVL.